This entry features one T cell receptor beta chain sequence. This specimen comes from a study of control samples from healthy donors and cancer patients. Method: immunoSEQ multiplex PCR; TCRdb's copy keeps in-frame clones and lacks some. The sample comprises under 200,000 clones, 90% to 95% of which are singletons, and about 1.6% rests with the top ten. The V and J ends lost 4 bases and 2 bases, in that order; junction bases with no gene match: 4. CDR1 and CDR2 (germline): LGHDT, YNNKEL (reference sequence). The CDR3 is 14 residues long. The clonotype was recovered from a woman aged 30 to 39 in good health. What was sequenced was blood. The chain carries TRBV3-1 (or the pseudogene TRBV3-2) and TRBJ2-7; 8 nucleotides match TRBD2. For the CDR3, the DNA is TGTGCCAGCAGCCCGGGACTAGGAGCCTACGAGCAGTACTTC. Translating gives CASSPGLGAYEQYF.